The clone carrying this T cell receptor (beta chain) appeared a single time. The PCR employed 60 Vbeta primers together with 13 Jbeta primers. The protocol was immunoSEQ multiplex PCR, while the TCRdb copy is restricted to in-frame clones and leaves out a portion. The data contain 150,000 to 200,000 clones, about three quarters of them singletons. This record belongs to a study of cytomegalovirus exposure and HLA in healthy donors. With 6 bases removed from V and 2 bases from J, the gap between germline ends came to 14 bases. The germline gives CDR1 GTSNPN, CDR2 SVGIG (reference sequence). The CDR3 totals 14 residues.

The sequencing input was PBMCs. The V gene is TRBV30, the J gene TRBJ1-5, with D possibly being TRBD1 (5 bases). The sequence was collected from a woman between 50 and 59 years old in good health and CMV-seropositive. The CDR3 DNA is TGTGCCTGCCAAAGAGTAGGGGGCAATCAGCCCCAGCATTTT. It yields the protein CACQRVGGNQPQHF.